This T cell receptor beta chain was captured by sequencing in a study of blood T cell repertoires in COVID-19. The CDR3 runs 15 residues. V trimming: 1 base; J trimming: 4 bases; junction bases outside the gene matches: 6. Germline CDR1 LGHDT, CDR2 YNNKEL (reference sequence). As handled by the study authors: Reference gene primers were amplified, and this amplification served to estimate nucleated cell counts. TCRdb keeps only in-frame clones here, not all; method: immunoSEQ multiplex PCR. V and J calls and clone size follow that table, whereas D and trimming were derived from the DNA. The data contain about 250,000 clones, about 83% of them singletons. This clone was counted a single time.

The V and J genes are TRBV3-1 (or the pseudogene TRBV3-2) and TRBJ2-5, with TRBD1 identical over 7 bases. The origin of this receptor is a woman at least 80 years old with COVID-19, enrolled during active disease. Sequences were obtained from peripheral blood. The CDR3 region is CASSQGTGVGETQYF. CDR3 nucleotides: TGTGCCAGCAGCCAAGGTACAGGGGTCGGAGAGACCCAGTACTTC.